This entry lists 15 T cell receptor beta chains sequenced from one sample in a study of T-cell memory formation after mild COVID-19. TCRdb reanalysed the 5' RACE reads using MiXCR and keeps one entry per CDR3 protein. The table shows roughly 580,000 distinct CDR3 sequences, with roughly 18% occurring only once. Sequencing used PBMCs or a T cell subset sorted from them (not recorded which). The receptor source for this set is an adult woman who had mild COVID-19 (a few samples of this study predate the infection). Cell type and time point are not known.

This sequence joins TRBV9 and TRBJ2-1, with TRBD1 identical over 7 bases. Losses at the gene ends were 4 bases for V and 6 bases for J; bases not matched to a gene: 10. Germline V CDR1 and CDR2: SGDLS, YYNGEE. CDR3 length: 15 residues. The DNA for the CDR3 is TGTGCCAGCAGCCCAAGGGACAGTCCAGGCAATGAGCAGTTCTTC. It specifies CASSPRDSPGNEQFF. The complete variable domain, with remaining parts taken from reference TRBV9 and TRBJ2-1, reads DSGVTQTPKHLITATGQRVTLRCSPRSGDLSVYWYQQSLDQGLQFLIQYYNGEERAKGNILERFSAQQFPDLHSELNLSSLELGDSALYFCASSPRDSPGNEQFFGPGTRLTVL.

This clonotype came up a few times. The chain carries TRBV7-9 and TRBJ1-1; D not resolved. Trimming left V 6 bases short and J 8 bases short, with 7 bases between. The CDR3 length is 10 residues. Germline CDR1 is SEHNR and CDR2 is FQNEAQ (reference sequence). CDR3 sequence: CASRGREAFF. For the CDR3, the DNA is TGTGCCAGCAGGGGCAGGGAAGCTTTCTTT.

The V gene is TRBV7-2, the J gene TRBJ2-3; 10 positions match TRBD2. The V gene's germline CDR1 is SGHTA and CDR2 FQGNSA. V was pared by 1 base and J by 8 bases, with 15 bases of the junction left unmatched. The CDR3 extends over 18 amino acids. The CDR3 bases are TGTGCCAGCAGCTTAGACGCTAGCGGGGGCCCCCGCGGCGGTACGCAGTATTTT. Amino acid sequence: CASSLDASGGPRGGTQYF.

This clonotype turned up a few times. The chain uses TRBV29-1 and TRBJ2-4; 10 nucleotides match TRBD1. J lost 5 bases, V lost 6 bases, and 16 bases had no gene match. From germline, CDR1 is SQVTM and CDR2 ANQGSEA. CDR3 size: 17 residues. The DNA of the CDR3 is TGCAGCGTCGCTAATCGGGACAGGGGCTTGAGAGAAAACATTCAGTACTTC. Its protein is CSVANRDRGLRENIQYF.

The chain joins TRBV19 to TRBJ2-6, with TRBD1 matching over 10 bases. This CDR3 has 19 amino acids. The J segment lost 2 bases and the V segment lost 1 base, leaving 8 bases of the junction unmatched. Per the germline V gene, CDR1 is LNHDA and CDR2 is SQIVND (reference sequence). CDR3 sequence reads: CASSIAKGTGDAGANVLTF. For the CDR3, the DNA is TGTGCCAGTAGTATAGCAAAGGGGACAGGGGACGCTGGGGCCAACGTCCTGACTTTC.

The sample holds a few counts of this clonotype. This chain connects TRBV20-1 to TRBJ1-1; D gene unclear. With 1 base removed from V and 10 bases from J, the gap between germline ends came to 16 bases. The CDR3 has 13 residues. The germline V gene has CDR1 DFQATT and CDR2 SNEGSKA (reference sequence). CDR3 sequence (DNA): TGCAGTGCTAGAGGGCCTAATTTCGGTGGAGCTTTCTTT. Translation: CSARGPNFGGAFF.

The J gene is TRBJ2-2, the V gene TRBV3-1; possibly TRBD1 for D (6 bases). V was clipped by 7 bases and J by 3 bases, with 15 bases between them. The CDR3 extends over 15 amino acids. The germline CDR1 and CDR2 sequences are LGHDT and YNNKEL (reference sequence). The CDR3 protein is CASMQQGRDTGELFF. CDR3 bases: TGTGCCAGCATGCAACAGGGACGGGACACCGGGGAGCTGTTTTTT.

There are a few counts of this clonotype. The V call is TRBV20-1, the J call TRBJ1-2; perhaps TRBD1 as D (5 bases). The CDR3 has 15 amino acids. Trimming removed 5 bases at V and 8 bases at J, with 24 bases between. Per germline, CDR1 DFQATT and CDR2 SNEGSKA (reference sequence). The CDR3 DNA reads TGCAGTGCTCCTTCCCGGGGGGACCGGTACGGGGGCTACACCTTC. Amino acid sequence: CSAPSRGDRYGGYTF.

This clonotype came up a few times. The chain couples TRBV9 to TRBJ2-3, with TRBD2 matching 7 bases. CDR3 length equals 18 residues. Trimming at V came to 1 base and at J to 5 bases, leaving 16 bases not matched to a gene. Looked up from germline, CDR1 is SGDLS and CDR2 is YYNGEE. The chain's CDR3 is CASSVSLGTTPWEDTQYF. The CDR3 DNA reads as TGTGCCAGCAGCGTAAGCTTAGGGACTACCCCCTGGGAAGATACGCAGTATTTT.

This clonotype was detected only a few times. The rearrangement links TRBV20-1 to TRBJ2-3, with 10 bases that match TRBD1. The V gene end was trimmed by 5 bases and the J gene end by 5 bases; junction bases not matched to a gene: 7. The CDR3 has 14 residues. Germline assignment: CDR1 DFQATT and CDR2 SNEGSKA (reference sequence). The CDR3 region is CSAAGTGAGDTQYF. The CDR3 DNA follows: TGCAGTGCTGCCGGGACAGGGGCCGGAGATACGCAGTATTTT.

The genes are TRBV10-3 and TRBJ2-1; D remains ambiguous. V lost 0 bases to trimming and J lost 7 bases, with 10 bases between them. This CDR3 comprises 14 residues. CDR1 ENHRY and CDR2 SYGVKD come from the germline V gene. The CDR3 sequence: CAISESPSKNEQFF. CDR3 coding DNA: TGTGCCATCAGTGAGTCCCCGTCTAAGAATGAGCAGTTCTTC.

The table lists this clonotype with a few counts. The chain links TRBV6-5 to TRBJ2-5; tentative D call: TRBD2 (6 bases). This CDR3 has 14 residues. The germline V gene has CDR1 MNHEY and CDR2 SVGAGI. The ends were cut back, 4 bases at V and 4 bases at J, with 13 bases in the middle. The CDR3 DNA follows: TGTGCCAGCAGTTTTTACGGGGGAAGAGAGACCCAGTACTTC. Its translation: CASSFYGGRETQYF.

CDR3 nucleotide sequence: TGTGCCAGCAGCAAAGATCCAGGGTTATACTCTGGAAACACCATATATTTT. Its protein is CASSKDPGLYSGNTIYF. V usage is TRBV21-1 and J usage is TRBJ1-3; TRBD1 is the table's D call and was not checked against the DNA. TRBV21-1 corresponds to a pseudogene. The CDR3 consists of 17 residues.

This clonotype was recorded a few times. This chain links TRBV29-1 with TRBJ1-1; maybe TRBD1 (6 bases). V was clipped by 6 bases and J by 6 bases, with 11 bases between them. Germline V gene data show CDR1 as SQVTM and CDR2 as ANQGSEA. The CDR3 runs to 11 residues. CDR3 region: CSVMTGSEAFF. Here the CDR3 DNA reads TGCAGCGTGATGACAGGTTCTGAAGCTTTCTTT.

This clonotype occurred a few times. The V and J genes are TRBV24-1 and TRBJ2-3; 9 bases are a match to TRBD2. The CDR3 extends over 16 amino acids. V shed 5 bases and J 1 base; nucleotides not matched to a gene: 6. CDR1 and CDR2 from the germline V gene are KGHDR and SFDVKD. CDR3 protein: CATSVWTSAGTDTQYF. The CDR3 region has the DNA TGTGCCACCAGTGTTTGGACTAGCGCGGGCACAGATACGCAGTATTTT.